This entry lists 29 T cell receptor beta chains sequenced from one sample in a study of blood T cell repertoires in COVID-19. The data were produced by immunoSEQ multiplex PCR, yet TCRdb's version contains in-frame clones alone and is incomplete. Of 100,000 or so clones in the sample, less than 80% were seen once. Sequencing was carried out using peripheral blood. Every receptor here comes from a man in his 70s with active or convalescent COVID-19.

The chain carries TRBV2 and TRBJ2-7; TRBD2 matches at 8 bases. The CDR3 loop spans 13 amino acids. Germline-derived CDR1 and CDR2 are SNHLY and FYNNEI. J gave up 6 bases and V 8 bases, and 9 bases lay outside the gene matches. CDR3 sequence reads: CASGGATSGEQYF. DNA for the CDR3: TGTGCCAGCGGGGGGGCAACTAGCGGCGAGCAGTACTTC.

The V gene is TRBV3-1 (or the pseudogene TRBV3-2), the J gene TRBJ1-6; 9 bases map to TRBD1. This CDR3 comprises 15 residues. V shed 2 bases and J 7 bases; nucleotides not matched to a gene: 3. The germline gives CDR1 LGHDT, CDR2 YNNKEL (reference sequence). The CDR3 DNA follows: TGTGCCAGCAGCCAACGGGACAGGGCCAATTCACCCCTCCACTTT. It translates to CASSQRDRANSPLHF.

This chain links TRBV7-2 with TRBJ2-1; 11 bases are a match to TRBD2. Germline CDR1 SGHTA, CDR2 FQGNSA. The trim removed 5 bases at V and 6 bases at J, leaving 3 bases unmatched. The CDR3 sequence is 14 residues long. The CDR3 protein is CASSLGTSGNEQFF. Here the CDR3 DNA reads TGTGCCAGCAGCCTCGGGACTAGCGGCAATGAGCAGTTCTTC.

CDR3 bases: TGCGCCAGCAGCTTGGGCGGAAATAATTCACCCCTCCACTTT. It yields the protein CASSLGGNNSPLHF. This sequence joins TRBV5-1 and TRBJ1-6; D uncertain. V was clipped by 0 bases and J by 5 bases, with 6 bases between them. This CDR3 region has 14 residues. Germline V lookup: CDR1 SGHRS, CDR2 YFSETQ.

This clone was seen only a few times. This chain links TRBV2 with TRBJ2-5, with D perhaps matching TRBD1 (6 bases). CDR3 length: 11 amino acids. V was cut by 5 bases and J by 9 bases, with 10 bases left in between. CDR1 and CDR2 (germline): SNHLY, FYNNEI. CDR3 nucleotide sequence: TGTGCCAGCAGTTATGACAGGCCCCAGTACTTC. Protein: CASSYDRPQYF.

This clone was observed a handful of times. CDR3 DNA: TGTGCCAGCAGCCCCCAGGGGCTGGATGGCTACACCTTC. Its protein product is CASSPQGLDGYTF. V gene TRBV3-1 (or the pseudogene TRBV3-2) combines with J gene TRBJ1-2; perhaps TRBD1 as D (6 bases). CDR1 and CDR2 (germline): LGHDT, YNNKEL (reference sequence). CDR3 length: 13 amino acids. Trimming stripped 4 bases from V and 6 bases from J, with 12 bases between.

Only one count was recorded for this clone. This chain joins TRBV30 and TRBJ2-1; D may be TRBD2 (6 bases). The CDR3 is made up of 15 amino acids. Germline CDR1 is GTSNPN and CDR2 is SVGIG (reference sequence). The V and J ends lost 1 base and 5 bases respectively, with 15 bases between them. The CDR3 here is CAWSAGLISDNEQFF. As DNA, the CDR3 is TGTGCCTGGAGTGCGGGACTTATTTCCGACAATGAGCAGTTCTTC. The full variable domain, with the rest looked up from reference TRBV30 and TRBJ2-1, is SQTIHQWPATLVQPVGSPLSLECTVEGTSNPNLYWYRQAAGRGLQLLFYSVGIGQISSEVPQNLSASRPQDRQFILSSKKLLLSDSGFYLCAWSAGLISDNEQFFGPGTRLTVL.

The rearrangement links TRBV6-5 to TRBJ2-1, with 7 positions matching TRBD2. This CDR3 region has 15 residues. Germline V gene lookup returns CDR1 MNHEY and CDR2 SVGAGI. V lost 5 bases to trimming and J lost 4 bases; unmatched junction nucleotides: 8. CDR3 in amino acids: CASSMEGGPYNEQFF. The CDR3, as DNA: TGTGCCAGCAGTATGGAGGGAGGGCCTTACAATGAGCAGTTCTTC.

V is TRBV5-1 and J is TRBJ1-1; tentative D call: TRBD1 (6 bases). The germline V gene has CDR1 SGHRS and CDR2 YFSETQ. The V end lost 2 bases, the J end lost 4 bases, and 12 bases lay between the germline ends. The CDR3 runs 14 residues. The CDR3 sequence: CASSLQGGVTEAFF. The CDR3 nucleotides are TGCGCCAGCAGCTTACAGGGCGGCGTCACTGAAGCTTTCTTT.

The gene calls are TRBV5-1 and TRBJ2-2, with D possibly matching TRBD2 (5 bases). Germline values: CDR1 SGHRS, CDR2 YFSETQ. There are 16 residues in the CDR3. V lost 0 bases and J lost 5, with 14 bases in between. The CDR3 region has the DNA TGCGCCAGCAGCTTGGACGGGTACCCGGGGACCGGGGAGCTGTTTTTT. Its protein product is CASSLDGYPGTGELFF.

The chain couples TRBV2 to TRBJ1-5; the match to TRBD1 covers 8 bases. Per the germline V gene, CDR1 is SNHLY and CDR2 is FYNNEI. With V trimmed by 8 bases and J by 0 bases, 9 bases remained unmatched. The CDR3 has 16 residues. CDR3 region: CASSSGQGLSNQPQHF. In DNA form, the CDR3 reads TGTGCCAGCTCTTCAGGACAGGGCCTTAGCAATCAGCCCCAGCATTTT.

The V gene is TRBV7-3, the J gene TRBJ1-2; 9 nucleotides line up with TRBD1. After removal of 5 bases from V and 4 bases from J, the junction contained 5 bases not matched to a gene. Germline assignment: CDR1 SGHTA and CDR2 FQGTGA. CDR3 length: 14 residues. CDR3 sequence: CASSPGQGPYGYTF. CDR3 DNA sequence: TGTGCCAGCAGCCCGGGACAGGGACCCTATGGCTACACCTTC.

The chain combines TRBV5-1 with TRBJ2-1; 9 bases agree with TRBD2. The CDR3 has 17 amino acids. Trimming removed 0 bases from V and 9 bases from J; junction bases left unmatched: 13. Germline V CDR1 and CDR2: SGHRS, YFSETQ. CDR3 coding DNA: TGCGCCAGCAGCTTGGGCCCACTAGCGGGTGAAGCAAGTGAGCAGTTCTTC. Residues: CASSLGPLAGEASEQFF.

This clone was seen only a few times. This chain links TRBV28 with TRBJ2-5; 9 nucleotides align to TRBD1. Germline values: CDR1 MDHEN, CDR2 SYDVKM. The CDR3 is made up of 14 amino acids. V shed 4 bases and J 3 bases; nucleotides not matched to a gene: 3. For the CDR3, the DNA is TGTGCCAGCAGTTCCCGGACAGGGGAAGAGACCCAGTACTTC. This sequence encodes CASSSRTGEETQYF.

This clone was recorded many times. The chain is built from TRBV4-1 and TRBJ1-5; the D is unclear. This CDR3 region has 14 residues. Deletions cut 1 base from V and 1 base from J, with 5 bases between. The germline V gene encodes CDR1 MGHRA and CDR2 YSYEKL. The CDR3 is CASSQAGSNQPQHF. The CDR3 region has the DNA TGCGCCAGCAGCCAAGCTGGCAGCAATCAGCCCCAGCATTTT.

The gene calls are TRBV5-1 and TRBJ1-4, with D unclear. The CDR3 sequence is 15 residues long. Germline V CDR1 and CDR2: SGHRS, YFSETQ. Trimming removed 4 bases at V and 4 bases at J, with 14 bases between. This CDR3 is CASSPPAGNNEKLFF. The CDR3 DNA sequence: TGCGCCAGCAGCCCCCCCGCGGGGAATAATGAAAAACTGTTTTTT.

The CDR3 nucleotides read TGTGCCAGCAGCTCATACACCGGGACAGGGGACTCTGGGGCCAACGTCCTGACTTTC. Protein product: CASSSYTGTGDSGANVLTF. The chain couples TRBV6-6 to TRBJ2-6; TRBD1 agrees at 10 bases. Unmatched junction bases numbered 11, after V lost 6 bases and J lost 0 bases. The CDR3 sequence is 19 residues long. Per the germline V gene, CDR1 is MNHNY and CDR2 is SVGAGI (reference sequence).

The chain employs TRBV9 and TRBJ2-1; 9 bases align to TRBD2. The trim removed 3 bases at V and 0 bases at J, leaving 1 base unmatched. The germline V gene has CDR1 SGDLS and CDR2 YYNGEE. The CDR3 sequence is 15 residues long. Written as DNA, the CDR3 is TGTGCCAGCAGCGCGACTAGCGGCTCCTACAATGAGCAGTTCTTC. Its protein product is CASSATSGSYNEQFF. Full variable domain (missing parts from reference TRBV9 and TRBJ2-1): DSGVTQTPKHLITATGQRVTLRCSPRSGDLSVYWYQQSLDQGLQFLIQYYNGEERAKGNILERFSAQQFPDLHSELNLSSLELGDSALYFCASSATSGSYNEQFFGPGTRLTVL.

The CDR3 is CASSFGTATYNEQFF. In DNA, the CDR3 is TGTGCCAGCAGCTTCGGGACAGCTACCTACAATGAGCAGTTCTTC. The chain carries TRBV5-8 and TRBJ2-1, with 7 positions matching TRBD1. Looked up from germline, CDR1 is SGHTS and CDR2 is YDEGEE. With 2 bases clipped from V and 2 bases from J, the junction kept 4 bases outside the gene matches. There are 15 residues in the CDR3.

The chain employs TRBV7-6 and TRBJ1-1; D is ambiguous. Germline values: CDR1 SGHVS, CDR2 FNYEAQ. Trimming left V 5 bases short and J 0 bases short, with 13 bases between. This CDR3 is built from 15 residues. Here the CDR3 DNA reads TGTGCCAGCAGCCGGTTAAGTAGCCTGAACACTGAAGCTTTCTTT. It translates to CASSRLSSLNTEAFF.

To note about this clone: Germline and junction disagree at one end, which may indicate a read error. V usage is TRBV9 and J usage is TRBJ1-2, with 7 bases aligning to TRBD1. This CDR3 comprises 13 residues. Germline V gene lookup returns CDR1 SGDLS and CDR2 YYNGEE. The CDR3 sequence is CAGRLAGGYGYTF. The CDR3 DNA follows: TGTGCCGGCAGGCTGGCAGGGGGCTATGGCTACACCTTC.

J is TRBJ2-3 and V is TRBV7-9, with 9 bases matching TRBD1. Per germline, CDR1 SEHNR and CDR2 FQNEAQ (reference sequence). This CDR3 is 14 amino acids long. V lost 5 bases, J lost 5 bases, and 5 bases stayed unmatched. DNA for the CDR3: TGTGCCAGCAGCGAACAGGGGGCATTAGATACGCAGTATTTT. Its translation: CASSEQGALDTQYF.

This clone turned up a few times. The J gene is TRBJ2-2, the V gene TRBV2; 8 nucleotides line up with TRBD1. This CDR3 contains 15 residues. After removal of 6 bases from V and 5 bases from J, the junction contained 8 bases not matched to a gene. Germline values: CDR1 SNHLY, CDR2 FYNNEI. This CDR3 is CASRLTGARTGELFF. In DNA form, the CDR3 reads TGTGCCAGCAGATTGACAGGGGCCAGGACCGGGGAGCTGTTTTTT. The whole variable domain, remainder taken from reference TRBV2 and TRBJ2-2, is EPEVTQTPSHQVTQMGQEVILRCVPISNHLYFYWYRQILGQKVEFLVSFYNNEISEKSEIFDDQFSVERPDGSNFTLKIRSTKLEDSAMYFCASRLTGARTGELFFGEGSRLTVL.

This clone appeared a few times. V usage is TRBV28 and J usage is TRBJ1-3; 7 bases line up with TRBD1. Germline V gives CDR1 MDHEN, CDR2 SYDVKM. V shed 8 bases and J 7 bases; nucleotides not matched to a gene: 14. The CDR3 totals 15 residues. CDR3 nucleotide sequence: TGTGCCAGCGGGGACTTTCCGGCAGGGGGGAACACCATATATTTT. The encoded protein is CASGDFPAGGNTIYF.

This sequence joins TRBV5-4 and TRBJ2-1, with a tentative D call TRBD1 (6 bases). CDR1 SGHNT and CDR2 YYREEE come from the germline V gene (reference sequence). V lost 5 bases, J lost 3 bases, and 9 bases lay in between. CDR3 length equals 13 residues. The CDR3 region has the DNA TGTGCCAGCAGAAACAGGGACTACAATGAGCAGTTCTTC. Protein product: CASRNRDYNEQFF.

V gene TRBV12-5 combines with J gene TRBJ2-3; the D gene is possibly TRBD1 (5 bases). The V end lost 2 bases, the J end lost 1 base, and 16 bases lay between the germline ends. CDR1 and CDR2 (germline): LGHNT, FRNRAP. The CDR3 has 17 amino acids. Here the CDR3 DNA reads TGTGCTAGTGGTTTGATTCTCAGGGTACCCGGCACAGATACGCAGTATTTT. Amino acid sequence: CASGLILRVPGTDTQYF.

This chain joins TRBV28 and TRBJ2-7; 8 bases agree with TRBD1. In germline, CDR1 is MDHEN, CDR2 SYDVKM. This CDR3 comprises 16 residues. The V and J ends lost 5 bases and 7 bases, in that order; junction bases with no gene match: 16. This CDR3 is CASSLINSQGAIEQYF. The CDR3 DNA sequence: TGTGCCAGCAGTCTTATCAACTCCCAGGGGGCGATTGAGCAGTACTTC. Supplemented by reference TRBV28 and TRBJ2-7, the full variable domain reads DVKVTQSSRYLVKRTGEKVFLECVQDMDHENMFWYRQDPGLGLRLIYFSYDVKMKEKGDIPEGYSVSREKKERFSLILESASTNQTSMYLCASSLINSQGAIEQYFGPGTRLTVT.

The sample holds one count of this clone. J is TRBJ1-1 and V is TRBV3-1 (or the pseudogene TRBV3-2); no clear D gene. This CDR3 comprises 13 residues. Trimming left V 1 base short and J 9 bases short, with 12 bases between. The germline CDR1 and CDR2 sequences are LGHDT and YNNKEL (reference sequence). This chain's CDR3 is CASSQVEVGKAFF. Written as DNA, the CDR3 is TGTGCCAGCAGCCAAGTGGAGGTGGGGAAAGCTTTCTTT.

The V gene is TRBV18, the J gene TRBJ1-2; perhaps TRBD1 as D (5 bases). The CDR3 consists of 14 residues. CDR1 and CDR2 from the germline V gene are KGHSH and LQKENI. V shed 6 bases and J shed 9 bases, with 20 bases lying between them. The CDR3 DNA sequence: TGTGCCAGCTCTCAGGACGTCGCCGGGGGATGCTACACCTTC. Translation gives CASSQDVAGGCYTF.